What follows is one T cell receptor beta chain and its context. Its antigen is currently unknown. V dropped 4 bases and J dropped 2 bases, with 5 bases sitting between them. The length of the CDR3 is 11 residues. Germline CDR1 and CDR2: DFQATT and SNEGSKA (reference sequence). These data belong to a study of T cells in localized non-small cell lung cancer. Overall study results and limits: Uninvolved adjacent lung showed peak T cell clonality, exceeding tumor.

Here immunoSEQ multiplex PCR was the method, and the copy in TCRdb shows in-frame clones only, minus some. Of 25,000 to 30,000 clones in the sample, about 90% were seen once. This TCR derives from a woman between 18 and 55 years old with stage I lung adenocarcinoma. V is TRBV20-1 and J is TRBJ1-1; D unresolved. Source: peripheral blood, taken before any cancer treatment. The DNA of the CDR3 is TGCAGTGCTAATGAAAACACTGAAGCTTTCTTT. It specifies CSANENTEAFF.